These T cell receptor beta chains were read from a single sample in a study of PD-L1 blockade in urothelial cancer. Using immunoSEQ multiplex PCR, the repertoire was profiled, and TCRdb retains in-frame clones only, with some absent. In the table there are 35,000 to 45,000 clones, approximately 80% of which are singletons. Sequenced material: PBMCs, taken around atezolizumab (anti-PD-L1) treatment. Receptor source: a man aged 65 to 85 with urothelial cancer. Both conserved end residues are part of each CDR3. D genes are given only for firm matches. Part of the rows lack a size; the others show once, few, many or a class for expanded clones.

DNA	CDR3	size	V	J	D
TGTGCCAGTAGTCATCAGGGTTCCTACGAGCAGTACTTC	CASSHQGSYEQYF	NA	TRBV19	TRBJ2-7	NA
TGCGCCAGCAGCCGTAAAGGGGCCTCGAAGCCCTACGAGCAGTACTTC	CASSRKGASKPYEQYF	NA	TRBV4-1	TRBJ2-7	NA
TGTGCCAGCAGGCGCACGATGGGGAGCTCCTACAATGAGCAGTTCTTC	CASRRTMGSSYNEQFF	NA	TRBV7-8	TRBJ2-1	NA
TGTGCCAGTATAAGACTAGCGGGAGGAAATGAGCAGTTCTTC	CASIRLAGGNEQFF	NA	TRBV6-5	TRBJ2-1	TRBD2
TGTGCCAGCAGCCCCCGGACAGACCCAAGGGTCTACGAGCAGTACTTC	CASSPRTDPRVYEQYF	NA	TRBV7-8	TRBJ2-7	NA
TGTGCCAGCAGCTTTTCCCGACAGGGGGATGGCTACACCTTC	CASSFSRQGDGYTF	NA	TRBV11-2	TRBJ1-2	TRBD1
TGTGCCAGTAGTATCGGGGGTACAGATACGCAGTATTTT	CASSIGGTDTQYF	NA	TRBV19	TRBJ2-3	NA
TGTGCCAGTAGTATATCGGGTAGCTCTGGTGAGCAGTACTTC	CASSISGSSGEQYF	NA	TRBV19	TRBJ2-7	NA
TGTGCCAGCAGTGGTGGGGGGGTTGTCAATGAGCAGTTCTTC	CASSGGGVVNEQFF	many	TRBV6-1	TRBJ2-1	TRBD2
TGTGCCAGCCGCCCGGCAGGGGCCTTAAATCAGCCCCAGCATTTT	CASRPAGALNQPQHF	few	TRBV6-1	TRBJ1-5	NA
TGCGCCAGCAGCCAAGTTCCGAGCGGGAGGGCCCGTGGTGAGCAGTACTTC	CASSQVPSGRARGEQYF	NA	TRBV4-1	TRBJ2-7	TRBD2
TGTGCCAGCAGTAATACGGGACAGGGCTTGAACGAGCAGTACTTC	CASSNTGQGLNEQYF	NA	TRBV6-1	TRBJ2-7	TRBD1
TGTGCCAGCAGCTCCAGGGGTGGTACTGAAGCTTTCTTT	CASSSRGGTEAFF	NA	TRBV7-2	TRBJ1-1	NA
TGTGCCAGCAGTGAAAAAAGGGGGACCCAGTACTTC	CASSEKRGTQYF	once	TRBV2	TRBJ2-5	NA
TGTGCCAGCAGCCCGGACAGGGTACGCGGAAACACCATATATTTT	CASSPDRVRGNTIYF	NA	TRBV11-2	TRBJ1-3	TRBD1